The next 14 T cell receptor beta chains were all read from a single sample in a study of cytomegalovirus exposure and HLA in healthy donors. Profiling relied on immunoSEQ multiplex PCR, and the TCRdb table lists in-frame clones only, not all of them. The table lists about 150,000 clones, more than 70% of them singletons. Sequenced sample: PBMCs. These receptors all stem from a human donor in good health.

The rearrangement uses TRBV18 and TRBJ1-2; D is unclear. The V and J ends lost 3 bases and 3 bases respectively, with 8 bases between them. Germline CDR1 KGHSH, CDR2 LQKENI. The CDR3 spans 13 residues. The CDR3 bases are TGTGCCAGCTCACCCAGCGAGGACTATGGCTACACCTTC. This encodes CASSPSEDYGYTF.

The rearrangement uses TRBV2 and TRBJ1-3; perhaps TRBD1 as D (6 bases). V lost 7 bases and J lost 0, with 19 bases in between. This CDR3 contains 17 residues. Germline V gene data show CDR1 as SNHLY and CDR2 as FYNNEI. The CDR3 region has the DNA TGTGCCAGCATTGCTGGGCAGGGGAGCCCCTCTGGAAACACCATATATTTT. Translation gives CASIAGQGSPSGNTIYF. Looking up the rest from reference TRBV2 and TRBJ1-3 gives the full variable domain: EPEVTQTPSHQVTQMGQEVILRCVPISNHLYFYWYRQILGQKVEFLVSFYNNEISEKSEIFDDQFSVERPDGSNFTLKIRSTKLEDSAMYFCASIAGQGSPSGNTIYFGEGSWLTVV.

This clone was seen a single time. The V call is TRBV10-3, the J call TRBJ1-5, with TRBD1 as a possible D gene (6 bases). V gave up 2 bases and J gave up 3 bases, with 8 bases separating them. The CDR3 contains 14 residues. Germline CDR1 reads ENHRY; CDR2 reads SYGVKD. This CDR3 is CAISEGQLNQPQHF. CDR3 nucleotides: TGTGCCATCAGTGAGGGACAGCTCAATCAGCCCCAGCATTTT.

This clone was recorded only once. The chain employs TRBV7-9 and TRBJ2-1, with 14 nucleotides matching TRBD2. The germline CDR1 and CDR2 sequences are SEHNR and FQNEAQ (reference sequence). CDR3 size: 18 residues. V was pared by 5 bases and J by 7 bases, with 13 bases of the junction left unmatched. The CDR3 region is CASSPGTSGGLRWNEQFF. CDR3 nucleotides: TGTGCCAGCAGCCCAGGGACTAGCGGGGGCCTAAGATGGAATGAGCAGTTCTTC. The full variable domain, its missing parts supplied by reference TRBV7-9 and TRBJ2-1, is DTGVSQNPRHKITKRGQNVTFRCDPISEHNRLYWYRQTLGQGPEFLTYFQNEAQLEKSRLLSDRFSAERPKGSFSTLEIQRTEQGDSAMYLCASSPGTSGGLRWNEQFFGPGTRLTVL.

The CDR3 sequence is CAWSSGQNARGTEAFF. CDR3 coding DNA: TGTGCCTGGAGTTCGGGACAGAACGCCCGGGGCACTGAAGCTTTCTTT. The J gene is TRBJ1-1, the V gene TRBV30, with 7 bases identical to TRBD1. The CDR3 is 16 residues long. V was pared by 2 bases and J by 4 bases, with 13 bases of the junction left unmatched. The V gene's germline CDR1 is GTSNPN and CDR2 SVGIG (reference sequence).

The rearrangement uses TRBV2 and TRBJ1-2; D ambiguous. Germline-derived CDR1 and CDR2 are SNHLY and FYNNEI. The CDR3 sequence is 13 residues long. The V end was cut by 3 bases, the J end by 8 bases, with 13 bases between. CDR3 region: CASSDYPTAGYTF. For the CDR3, the DNA is TGTGCCAGCAGTGATTACCCGACTGCGGGCTACACCTTC.

The chain joins TRBV7-2 to TRBJ1-2; TRBD1 might be the D (6 bases). Germline V gives CDR1 SGHTA, CDR2 FQGNSA. V was cut by 5 bases and J by 4 bases, with 14 bases left in between. The CDR3 has 14 amino acids. For the CDR3, the DNA is TGTGCCAGCAGCAAATACAGGGACCCCTATGGCTACACCTTC. This encodes CASSKYRDPYGYTF.

This chain links TRBV28 with TRBJ2-7, with D perhaps matching TRBD1 (6 bases). Deletions cut 8 bases from V and 2 bases from J, with 13 bases between. Germline CDR1 and CDR2: MDHEN and SYDVKM. The CDR3 sequence is 13 residues long. CDR3 sequence: CASRGTSTYEQYF. The DNA for the CDR3 is TGTGCCAGCCGTGGGACATCGACCTACGAGCAGTACTTC.

The chain combines TRBV7-3 with TRBJ2-7, with D possibly TRBD2 on 5 matching bases. Germline CDR1 reads SGHTA; CDR2 reads FQGTGA. V was pared by 5 bases and J by 8 bases, with 22 bases between. The CDR3 sequence is 15 residues long. In nucleotides, the CDR3 is TGTGCCAGCAGCGCACTCCGGCTAGCAGAAACGAAGCAGTACTTC. Residues: CASSALRLAETKQYF.

The chain is built from TRBV10-3 and TRBJ2-4; D is uncertain. The V end was cut by 10 bases, the J end by 7 bases, with 11 bases between. The CDR3 has 11 residues. The germline V gene encodes CDR1 ENHRY and CDR2 SYGVKD. The CDR3 bases are TGTGCCACTTCCTCGAGGAACATTCAGTACTTC. Its translation: CATSSRNIQYF.

This sequence joins TRBV11-2 and TRBJ2-7, with 11 bases aligning to TRBD1. This CDR3 has 15 residues. V gave up 5 bases and J gave up 4 bases; unmatched junction bases: 7. Germline-derived CDR1 and CDR2 are SGHAT and FQNNGV. The DNA of the CDR3 is TGTGCCAGCAGCCGGGGACAGGGGGATATTTACGAGCAGTACTTC. Translated: CASSRGQGDIYEQYF.

The V call is TRBV2, the J call TRBJ2-4, with D tentatively TRBD1 (6 bases). The CDR3 has 13 residues. V was cut by 4 bases and J by 5 bases, with 9 bases left in between. Germline CDR1 SNHLY, CDR2 FYNNEI. The CDR3 region is CASSAGQQNIQYF. The DNA for the CDR3 is TGTGCCAGCAGTGCTGGACAGCAAAACATTCAGTACTTC.

The rearrangement links TRBV4-1 to TRBJ1-2; 9 nucleotides line up with TRBD1. CDR3 size: 15 residues. The ends lost 1 base at V and 6 bases at J; junction bases unmatched: 6. CDR1 is MGHRA and CDR2 is YSYEKL in the germline V gene. This chain's CDR3 is CASSQGDREFDGYTF. CDR3 DNA: TGCGCCAGCAGCCAAGGGGACAGGGAATTTGATGGCTACACCTTC.

The V gene is TRBV27, the J gene TRBJ2-1, with 7 bases that match TRBD1. Losses at the gene ends were 10 bases for V and 4 bases for J; bases not matched to a gene: 7. From germline, CDR1 is MNHEY and CDR2 SMNVEV (reference sequence). This CDR3 has 13 residues. The CDR3 is CATSWGQYNEQFF. The CDR3 DNA is TGTGCCACCTCTTGGGGACAGTACAATGAGCAGTTCTTC.